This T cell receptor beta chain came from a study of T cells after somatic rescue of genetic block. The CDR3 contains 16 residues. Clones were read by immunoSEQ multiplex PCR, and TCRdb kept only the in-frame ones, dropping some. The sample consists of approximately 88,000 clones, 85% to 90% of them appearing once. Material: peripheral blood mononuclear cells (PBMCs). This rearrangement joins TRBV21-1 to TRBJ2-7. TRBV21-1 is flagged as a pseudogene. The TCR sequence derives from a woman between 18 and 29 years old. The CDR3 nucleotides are TGTGCCAGCAGGCGAATCCCCCGCCTAAAACACTACGAGCAGTACTTC. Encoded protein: CASRRIPRLKHYEQYF.